The 28 T cell receptor beta chains given below trace back to one sample, sequenced in a study of CXCR3-negative and CXCR3-positive naive CD8 T cells. UMI-labeled 5' RACE yielded the TRB cDNA libraries. Following a re-call of the 5' RACE reads, TCRdb has one entry per CDR3 protein and lacks DNA. The sample holds about 130,000 distinct CDR3 sequences. Sequencing used naive CXCR3- CD8+ T cells from blood. Stated subset: CD45RO-CCR7+CD27+CD95- naive CD8+ T cells lacking CXCR3 (TNR3-). These receptors were taken from a human donor in good health. Some clones in this sample may be carry-over from other donors' samples.

The chain recombines TRBV15 with TRBJ2-6. The CDR3 has 16 residues. Germline V gives CDR1 LNHNV, CDR2 YYDKDF (reference sequence). The CDR3 loop reads CATSRDRNSGANVLTF. Filled out from reference TRBV15 and TRBJ2-6, the complete variable domain reads DAMVIQNPRYQVTQFGKPVTLSCSQTLNHNVMYWYQQKSSQAPKLLFHYYDKDFNNEADTPDNFQSRRPNTSFCFLDIRSPGLGDTAMYLCATSRDRNSGANVLTFGAGSRLTVL.

Here the CDR3 reads CASSRGAFRYTEAFF. The chain recombines TRBV4-1 with TRBJ1-1; TCRdb's D gene call, TRBD1, goes unchecked for lack of DNA. The CDR3 has 15 residues. Germline V gene lookup returns CDR1 MGHRA and CDR2 YSYEKL.

The V gene is TRBV29-1, the J gene TRBJ1-2. Germline assignment: CDR1 SQVTM and CDR2 ANQGSEA. This CDR3 contains 13 residues. Here the CDR3 reads CSVELWEVYGYTF.

This chain uses TRBV7-3 with TRBJ2-3; TCRdb calls TRBD2, which cannot be checked without DNA. Germline loops: CDR1 SGHTA, CDR2 FQGTGA. The CDR3 is made up of 16 amino acids. The CDR3 is CASSYGPFGNTDTQYF.

The chain couples TRBV14 to TRBJ2-7; the D call of TRBD2 rests on TCRdb alone, since no DNA is present to check it. Germline lookup yields CDR1 SGHDN and CDR2 FVKESK. The CDR3 is 16 amino acids. The CDR3 here is CASSWALEGGSYEQYF.

The CDR3 sequence: CAISEAPGQGVMNIQYF. V usage is TRBV10-3 and J usage is TRBJ2-4; lacking DNA, the TRBD1 call made by TCRdb goes unchecked. This CDR3 region has 17 residues. Germline CDR1 ENHRY, CDR2 SYGVKD.

The chain has TRBV11-2 and TRBJ2-3; the D call from TCRdb, TRBD2, cannot be confirmed without DNA. Germline CDR1 and CDR2: SGHAT and FQNNGV. This CDR3 has 21 amino acids. CDR3 region: CASSLGRNSGGARPSTDTQYF.

The chain links TRBV18 to TRBJ1-5; TCRdb names TRBD1, which stays unverified in the absence of DNA. This CDR3 contains 14 residues. The germline V gene has CDR1 KGHSH and CDR2 LQKENI. The CDR3 loop is CASSQTGNNQPQHF.

This rearrangement joins TRBV29-1 to TRBJ2-1; TCRdb's D call of TRBD2 is untestable without DNA. This CDR3 has 17 amino acids. The germline V gene has CDR1 SQVTM and CDR2 ANQGSEA. CDR3 region: CSVGGPGLAGKLGEQFF.

The gene calls are TRBV15 and TRBJ2-1. CDR3 length: 14 amino acids. The V gene's germline CDR1 is LNHNV and CDR2 YYDKDF (reference sequence). This CDR3 reads CATSRDQPYNEQFF.

The chain links TRBV7-6 to TRBJ2-7. The CDR3 runs to 13 residues. Germline CDR1 SGHVS, CDR2 FNYEAQ. The CDR3 spells CASSLNPIYEQYF. The full variable domain, completed using reference TRBV7-6 and TRBJ2-7, is GAGVSQSPRYKVTKRGQDVALRCDPISGHVSLYWYRQALGQGPEFLTYFNYEAQQDKSGLPNDRFSAERPEGSISTLTIQRTEQRDSAMYRCASSLNPIYEQYFGPGTRLTVT.

The chain uses TRBV7-6 and TRBJ2-7; TCRdb selects TRBD1, and the lack of DNA leaves this call unchecked. CDR1 is SGHVS, CDR2 FNYEAQ, per germline. The CDR3 has 15 amino acids. CDR3 in amino acids: CASSLETGGGYEQYF.

The V and J genes are TRBV9 and TRBJ1-1; TCRdb lists TRBD1, though no DNA is available to test this call. CDR1 and CDR2 from the germline V gene are SGDLS and YYNGEE. The CDR3 has 16 amino acids. CDR3 in amino acids: CASSEAGTGFTTEAFF.

The chain joins TRBV28 to TRBJ1-5; as DNA is missing, the TRBD1 call by TCRdb cannot be tested. CDR3 length: 13 amino acids. The germline V gene has CDR1 MDHEN and CDR2 SYDVKM. This CDR3 reads CASSRSGVWTQHF.

The gene calls are TRBV10-1 and TRBJ2-1; the TRBD1 assignment by TCRdb is unverifiable without DNA. CDR1 is WNHNN and CDR2 is SYGVQD in the germline V gene (reference sequence). The CDR3 runs 16 residues. The CDR3 region is CASSSRGASSYNEQFF.

This chain joins TRBV2 and TRBJ2-2. The CDR3 covers 14 residues. The germline V gene has CDR1 SNHLY and CDR2 FYNNEI. CDR3 protein: CASNGAGNTGELFF. The whole variable domain, remainder taken from reference TRBV2 and TRBJ2-2, is EPEVTQTPSHQVTQMGQEVILRCVPISNHLYFYWYRQILGQKVEFLVSFYNNEISEKSEIFDDQFSVERPDGSNFTLKIRSTKLEDSAMYFCASNGAGNTGELFFGEGSRLTVL.

The rearrangement joins TRBV20-1 to TRBJ1-1. CDR1 is DFQATT and CDR2 is SNEGSKA in the germline V gene (reference sequence). This CDR3 region has 13 residues. The CDR3 is CSARALWVTEAFF.

V gene TRBV15 combines with J gene TRBJ2-1. The CDR3 totals 15 residues. Germline loops: CDR1 LNHNV, CDR2 YYDKDF (reference sequence). The CDR3 here is CATSRELYSYNEQFF. The whole variable domain, filled in from reference TRBV15 and TRBJ2-1, reads DAMVIQNPRYQVTQFGKPVTLSCSQTLNHNVMYWYQQKSSQAPKLLFHYYDKDFNNEADTPDNFQSRRPNTSFCFLDIRSPGLGDTAMYLCATSRELYSYNEQFFGPGTRLTVL.

The gene calls are TRBV29-1 and TRBJ1-1. The CDR3 sequence is 12 residues long. CDR1 and CDR2 from the germline V gene are SQVTM and ANQGSEA. The CDR3 sequence: CSGGPHGTEAFF. Full variable domain (missing parts from reference TRBV29-1 and TRBJ1-1): SAVISQKPSRDICQRGTSLTIQCQVDSQVTMMFWYRQQPGQSLTLIATANQGSEATYESGFVIDKFPISRPNLTFSTLTVSNMSPEDSSIYLCSGGPHGTEAFFGQGTRLTVV.

This chain links TRBV29-1 with TRBJ2-6. Germline V gives CDR1 SQVTM, CDR2 ANQGSEA. CDR3 length: 13 amino acids. The CDR3 sequence: CSVVSSGANVLTF.

The CDR3 sequence is CASSPPGTSGPQFF. V is TRBV4-1 and J is TRBJ2-1; lacking DNA, the TRBD2 call made by TCRdb goes unchecked. Germline CDR1 MGHRA, CDR2 YSYEKL. The CDR3 extends over 14 amino acids.

The chain recombines TRBV29-1 with TRBJ2-2. Per the germline V gene, CDR1 is SQVTM and CDR2 is ANQGSEA. This CDR3 has 13 amino acids. The CDR3 is CSVGVKNTGELFF.

CDR3 protein: CASSWLENEQFF. This chain joins TRBV28 and TRBJ2-1. The CDR3 loop spans 12 amino acids. The germline CDR1 and CDR2 sequences are MDHEN and SYDVKM.

The CDR3 reads CASSRPTNRGKDEKLFF. V and J are TRBV11-2 and TRBJ1-4; TCRdb's D call of TRBD1 is untestable without DNA. Germline lookup yields CDR1 SGHAT and CDR2 FQNNGV. The CDR3 has 17 amino acids.

The V call is TRBV18, the J call TRBJ2-1; TCRdb reports TRBD2, a call that lacks DNA to check it against. The germline CDR1 and CDR2 sequences are KGHSH and LQKENI. The CDR3 contains 15 residues. Here the CDR3 reads CASSPGLDPLNEQFF.

The CDR3 loop is CASSLWRRSSGANVLTF. The rearrangement joins TRBV28 to TRBJ2-6. The germline gives CDR1 MDHEN, CDR2 SYDVKM. CDR3 length: 17 amino acids.

The rearrangement uses TRBV12-3 or TRBV12-4 and TRBJ2-1; TCRdb returns TRBD1, unconfirmable since there is no DNA. CDR3 length equals 15 residues. The CDR3 region is CASSLGDRGRGEQFF.

The J gene is TRBJ2-2, the V gene TRBV28; the D call from TCRdb, TRBD1, cannot be confirmed without DNA. The germline gives CDR1 MDHEN, CDR2 SYDVKM. The CDR3 sequence is 16 residues long. CDR3 region: CASSYDRVGNTGELFF.